Listed below are T cell receptor beta chains from one sample, sequenced in a study of blood T cell repertoires in COVID-19. TCRdb keeps only in-frame clones here, not all; method: immunoSEQ multiplex PCR. The table records about 54,000 clones, 80% to 90% of them present only once. The specimen was peripheral blood. The receptor source for this set is a human donor in a cohort sampled during active COVID-19. CDR3s include the opening cysteine and the closing phenylalanine or tryptophan. Each record gives: J gene, clone size, D gene, V gene, CDR3 DNA, CDR3 protein. The D gene is left open where the match is weak. Expanded clones get a size class; other rows say once, few or many, or leave the size out.

TRBJ2-7 . TRBD1 TRBV6-5 TGTGCCACTAAGCCAGGGGGTTCGGGCTACGAGCAGTACTTC CATKPGGSGYEQYF
TRBJ2-3 . . TRBV29-1 TGCAGCGTTGAGCAATTACTAGATACGCAGTATTTT CSVEQLLDTQYF
TRBJ1-4 few . TRBV19 TGTGCCAGTAGTAGCAGGGGTGAAAAACTGTTTTTT CASSSRGEKLFF
TRBJ2-3 . TRBD2 TRBV7-2 TGTGCCAGCAGGAGGGGAGGGGTAACAGATACGCAGTATTTT CASRRGGVTDTQYF
TRBJ1-2 . TRBD1 TRBV19 TGTGCCAGTATTACCGGGACAGGGGGATTCGTCAAGGGTGGCTACACCTTC CASITGTGGFVKGGYTF
TRBJ2-7 . . TRBV19 TGTGCCAGTGGCAGGGGCGGCGAGCAGTACTTC CASGRGGEQYF
TRBJ1-6 . TRBD1 TRBV10-3 TGTGCCATCAGGCCCGCGGGACAGGAAAATTCACCCCTCCACTTT CAIRPAGQENSPLHF
TRBJ2-7 . TRBD1 TRBV15 TGTGCCACCAGCAGAGATGCCCGGGACAGTGCCTACGAGCAGTACTTC CATSRDARDSAYEQYF
TRBJ1-5 . . TRBV19 TGTGCCAGTACCCCCTCAGGGCAGCCCCAGCATTTT CASTPSGQPQHF
TRBJ2-3 . . TRBV30 TGTGCCTGGGCACAGGGGGGGGGCACAGATACGCAGTATTTT CAWAQGGGTDTQYF
TRBJ2-3 . TRBD1 TRBV7-9 TGTGCCAGCAGCTTAGTAGGGACAGACACAGATACGCAGTATTTT CASSLVGTDTDTQYF
TRBJ2-7 . TRBD1 TRBV7-8 TGTGCCAGCAGCTTAGTGGGCCAGGGGGCGATCACCTACGAGCAGTACTTC CASSLVGQGAITYEQYF
TRBJ2-1 . . TRBV6-5 TGTGCCAGCAGTCCTACTACCCCGAGGAGAAATGAGCAGTTCTTC CASSPTTPRRNEQFF
TRBJ2-1 . TRBD1 TRBV6-5 TGTGCCAGCAGTTACGGACAGGGAGTCCACAATGAGCAGTTCTTC CASSYGQGVHNEQFF
TRBJ1-5 . . TRBV2 TGTGCCAGCAGGGATCTAGGGGGAAACAATCAGCCCCAGCATTTT CASRDLGGNNQPQHF
TRBJ1-2 . TRBD1 TRBV9 TGTGCCAGCAGCCCCCAAGGGGGCAACTATGGCTACACCTTC CASSPQGGNYGYTF
TRBJ1-3 . . TRBV7-2 TGTGCCAGCAGCCAAGCAGGTTACGGAAACACCATATATTTT CASSQAGYGNTIYF
TRBJ2-5 . . TRBV7-2 TGTGCCAGCAGCTTAGAGTCGTCCCGGGTGGAGACCCAGTACTTC CASSLESSRVETQYF
TRBJ2-1 . TRBD2 TRBV2 TGTGCCAGCAGTGAAGCAACGCTAGCGGGTGGGAGGAATGAGCAGTTCTTC CASSEATLAGGRNEQFF
TRBJ2-5 . TRBD2 TRBV5-1 TGCGCCAGCAGCCCTGAGGAGTGGGGGGGGACCCAGTACTTC CASSPEEWGGTQYF
TRBJ2-3 . TRBD2 TRBV9 TGTGCCAGCAGCGTAGAAGGGACTAGAGGTACAGATACGCAGTATTTT CASSVEGTRGTDTQYF
TRBJ2-3 . TRBD1 TRBV5-1 TGCGCCAGCTCAGGGGGTAGCACAGATACGCAGTATTTT CASSGGSTDTQYF
TRBJ2-2 once . TRBV7-8 TGTGCCAGCAGCCAAACATCAGGGAACACCGGGGAGCTGTTTTTT CASSQTSGNTGELFF
TRBJ2-7 . TRBD1 TRBV11-2 TGTGCCAGCAGCTTAGTTAGGGGGCTGGACTACGAGCAGTACTTC CASSLVRGLDYEQYF
TRBJ1-1 once . TRBV6-4 TGTGCCAGCAGTGAACAGGCGAACACTGAAGCTTTCTTT CASSEQANTEAFF
TRBJ2-7 . TRBD2 TRBV2 TGTGCCAGCAGCGGTGGACTAGCGGGAGCTTACGAGCAGTACTTC CASSGGLAGAYEQYF
TRBJ2-7 . . TRBV5-1 TGCGCCAGCAGCTTGGTCCGCGGGTTACTCTACGAGCAGTACTTC CASSLVRGLLYEQYF
TRBJ2-3 . TRBD1 TRBV11-2 TGTGCCAGCAGCTCCCCAGGGGGCGTTTTCACAGATACGCAGTATTTT CASSSPGGVFTDTQYF
TRBJ2-1 . TRBD2 TRBV3-1/TRBV3-2 TGTGCCAGCAGCCACCCTAGCGGGGTGATCAATGAGCAGTTCTTC CASSHPSGVINEQFF